Shown below are 17 T cell receptor beta chains from a single sample sequenced in a study of T cells in Graves' hyperthyroidism and ophthalmopathy. Researchers amplified the TCR beta CDR3 regions from RNA transcripts. The HTBI set primed first-round TCR CDR3 RT-PCR. TCRdb re-derived calls from the multiplex PCR reads in MiXCR, one entry per CDR3 protein. The table has 600,000 to 650,000 distinct CDR3 sequences, about 17% seen once; the top ten hold less than 4.5%. Sequenced input: blood. All receptors derive from a woman in her thirties with Graves' hyperthyroidism.

This clonotype was detected ten times or more. This CDR3 reads CAISDGLAGAEDTQYF. The CDR3 bases are TGTGCCATCAGTGACGGACTAGCGGGAGCAGAAGATACGCAGTATTTT. This sequence joins TRBV10-3 and TRBJ2-3; 13 bases align to TRBD2. The CDR3 is 16 amino acids. V trimming: 3 bases; J trimming: 5 bases; junction bases outside the gene matches: 5. Germline V gives CDR1 ENHRY, CDR2 SYGVKD.

In regard to this clonotype: Just one base apart from a much larger clone, this may be a read error. The genes are TRBV6-1 and TRBJ2-3; D gene unclear. The CDR3 covers 13 residues. Trimming pared 6 bases from V and 4 bases from J, leaving 11 bases between. Looked up from germline, CDR1 is MNHNS and CDR2 is SASEGT. CDR3 DNA: TGTGCCAGCAGCCTACAGAGTCCAGATACGCAGTATTTT. The encoded protein is CASSLQSPDTQYF.

This clonotype occurred many times. The genes are TRBV10-3 and TRBJ2-4; maybe TRBD1 (6 bases). V lost 4 bases to trimming and J lost 5 bases, with 12 bases between them. Germline V gene sequence: CDR1 ENHRY, CDR2 SYGVKD. The length of the CDR3 is 14 residues. CDR3 sequence reads: CAISAQGRQNIQYF. DNA of the CDR3: TGTGCCATCAGTGCCCAGGGGAGACAAAACATTCAGTACTTC.

This clonotype was recorded at least ten times. The chain recombines TRBV7-8 with TRBJ2-5, with TRBD2 matching over 13 bases. The J segment lost 4 bases and the V segment lost 10 bases, leaving 9 bases of the junction unmatched. This CDR3 contains 15 residues. Germline assignment: CDR1 SGHVS and CDR2 FQNEAQ. CDR3 in DNA: TGTGCCACCAACTCATGGACTAGCGGGGGAGAGACCCAGTACTTC. Translation: CATNSWTSGGETQYF.

The chain employs TRBV10-3 and TRBJ1-1, with no clear D. Germline CDR1 is ENHRY and CDR2 is SYGVKD. Trimming removed 0 bases from V and 5 bases from J, with 13 bases in between. The CDR3 has 15 amino acids. CDR3 coding DNA: TGTGCCATCAGTGAGTCGGCCGGAGGGAAGACTGAAGCTTTCTTT. Residues: CAISESAGGKTEAFF.

This clonotype has at least ten counts. CDR3 protein: CASSSNRATEAFF. CDR3 coding DNA: TGTGCCAGCAGCTCGAACAGGGCCACTGAAGCTTTCTTT. The chain links TRBV7-8 to TRBJ1-1, with D perhaps TRBD1 (6 bases). Germline V gene data show CDR1 as SGHVS and CDR2 as FQNEAQ. This CDR3 has 13 residues. Deletions cut 4 bases from V and 4 bases from J, with 10 bases between.

This clonotype was picked up many times. The V call is TRBV5-8, the J call TRBJ1-5; 8 bases align to TRBD1. Germline CDR1 reads SGHTS; CDR2 reads YDEGEE. Trimming cost V 3 bases and J 1 base; bases outside gene matches: 12. The CDR3 is 18 amino acids. CDR3 DNA: TGTGCCAGCAGCTGGGGATTAACCGGGACAGGAAGCAATCAGCCCCAGCATTTT. This sequence encodes CASSWGLTGTGSNQPQHF.

This clonotype showed up just a few times. The rearrangement links TRBV3-1 to TRBJ1-2; 8 bases are shared with TRBD1. The CDR3 extends over 15 amino acids. The V gene end was trimmed by 4 bases and the J gene end by 8 bases; junction bases not matched to a gene: 12. The V gene's germline CDR1 is LGHDT and CDR2 YNNKEL (reference sequence). The CDR3 loop reads CASSLTNAGGGGYTF. CDR3 nucleotide sequence: TGTGCCAGCAGCCTGACCAACGCAGGGGGCGGGGGCTACACCTTC.

In its sample, this clonotype was seen many times. The chain links TRBV28 to TRBJ1-4; 8 bases fit TRBD1. V lost 6 bases and J lost 0; bases outside the gene matches: 6. This CDR3 has 16 amino acids. Germline CDR1 is MDHEN and CDR2 is SYDVKM. CDR3 in amino acids: CASSLDRGATNEKLFF. DNA for the CDR3: TGTGCCAGCAGCCTAGACAGGGGTGCAACTAATGAAAAACTGTTTTTT.

The rearrangement uses TRBV9 and TRBJ2-1; D may be TRBD1 or TRBD2 (6 bases each). The germline V and J ends were trimmed by 4 bases and 14 bases, with 19 bases remaining between them. CDR1 is SGDLS and CDR2 is YYNGEE in the germline V gene. The CDR3 extends over 13 amino acids. Here the CDR3 reads CASSTLGGGDKFF. The DNA of the CDR3 is TGTGCCAGCAGCACTCTAGGAGGGGGTGATAAGTTCTTC.

This clonotype was picked up many times. The chain links TRBV7-2 to TRBJ2-1; TRBD2 agrees at 12 bases. The ends lost 2 bases at V and 4 bases at J; junction bases unmatched: 6. CDR1 and CDR2 (germline): SGHTA, FQGNSA. The CDR3 runs 17 residues. CDR3 residues: CASSLLAGGPMYNEQFF. The CDR3 nucleotides read TGTGCCAGCAGCTTACTAGCGGGAGGGCCAATGTACAATGAGCAGTTCTTC. Full variable domain (remainder filled in from reference TRBV7-2 and TRBJ2-1): GAGVSQSPSNKVTEKGKDVELRCDPISGHTALYWYRQSLGQGLEFLIYFQGNSAPDKSGLPSDRFSAERTGGSVSTLTIQRTQQEDSAVYLCASSLLAGGPMYNEQFFGPGTRLTVL.

This clonotype was observed at least ten times. The J gene is TRBJ2-7, the V gene TRBV2; 8 bases are a match to TRBD2. CDR3 length: 16 amino acids. Germline CDR1 reads SNHLY; CDR2 reads FYNNEI. Germline trimming cut 5 bases from V and 2 bases from J; bases unmatched to any gene: 11. The CDR3 region is CASSYNRVAGTYEQYF. CDR3 DNA: TGTGCCAGCAGTTACAACAGGGTAGCGGGGACCTACGAGCAGTACTTC.

This clonotype was seen a handful of times. This chain joins TRBV4-1 and TRBJ1-6, with D possibly matching TRBD1 (5 bases). The CDR3 spans 17 residues. Germline V lookup: CDR1 MGHRA, CDR2 YSYEKL. The V end was cut by 4 bases, the J end by 11 bases, with 24 bases between. The chain's CDR3 is CASSRDSLTEPMTPLHF. Here the CDR3 DNA reads TGCGCCAGCAGCCGGGACTCCCTGACAGAACCGATGACACCCCTCCACTTT.

This clonotype was recorded at least ten times. The chain links TRBV27 to TRBJ2-3, with D perhaps matching TRBD2 (5 bases). Trimming took 5 bases from V and 0 from J, leaving 12 bases between them. Germline V gene sequence: CDR1 MNHEY, CDR2 SMNVEV (reference sequence). The CDR3 loop spans 15 amino acids. This CDR3 is CASSLRRTSTDTQYF. The CDR3 DNA reads as TGTGCCAGCAGTCTGAGACGGACTAGCACAGATACGCAGTATTTT.

The CDR3 DNA reads as TGCAGTGCTAGACCAAGCGGGAGGGCCGCAACCTACAATGAGCAGTTCTTC. Its translation: CSARPSGRAATYNEQFF. This chain joins TRBV20-1 and TRBJ2-1, with TRBD2 matching over 10 bases. Per the germline V gene, CDR1 is DFQATT and CDR2 is SNEGSKA (reference sequence). The CDR3 contains 17 residues. The junction had 9 bases not matched to a gene; V was cut back by 2 bases and J by 2 bases.

The table lists this clonotype with a few counts. The V gene is TRBV28, the J gene TRBJ2-2, with 14 positions matching TRBD2. J was trimmed by 7 bases and V by 4 bases; bases with no gene match: 8. This CDR3 is 17 amino acids long. Germline CDR1 MDHEN, CDR2 SYDVKM. In DNA form, the CDR3 reads TGTGCCAGCAGTTCCTCGGGACTAGCGGGAGCGGGCGGGGAGCTGTTTTTT. It translates to CASSSSGLAGAGGELFF.

The table lists this clonotype with many counts. This chain uses TRBV28 with TRBJ1-2; tentatively, D is TRBD1 (5 bases). The CDR3 runs 14 residues. The V gene lost 7 bases and the J gene lost 8 bases, with 20 bases spanning the gap. Germline CDR1 is MDHEN and CDR2 is SYDVKM. The CDR3 sequence is CASIDVGRLRGYTF. CDR3 DNA sequence: TGTGCCAGCATCGACGTGGGACGGTTGAGGGGCTACACCTTC.